This T cell receptor beta chain was sequenced in a study of identical twins. Overall study findings and caveats: Beta clonotypes that were abundant in cord blood contained fewer insertions, a pattern absent from memory repertoires.

This clonotype was recorded many times. Its matching antigen is unknown. Template switching (which added a universal primer site) was used, and cDNA carried unique molecular identifiers. TCRdb passed the 5' RACE reads through MiXCR, listing each CDR3 protein once. Among over 200,000 distinct CDR3 sequences listed, approximately 5.9% were seen once. With 4 bases removed from V and 0 bases from J, the gap between germline ends came to 10 bases. Germline V gene lookup returns CDR1 MGHRA and CDR2 YSYEKL. This CDR3 comprises 15 residues. Another study also made use of these data, one on T cells expressing NK-cell markers.

Sequencing was done on a sample of CD8+ T cells sorted from blood. The chain has TRBV4-1 and TRBJ2-4; D may be TRBD1 (6 bases). The TCR was taken from a woman aged 18-30 years in good health. CDR3 in amino acids: CASSPDSLAKNIQYF. CDR3 sequence (DNA): TGCGCCAGCAGCCCGGACAGTTTAGCCAAAAACATTCAGTACTTC.